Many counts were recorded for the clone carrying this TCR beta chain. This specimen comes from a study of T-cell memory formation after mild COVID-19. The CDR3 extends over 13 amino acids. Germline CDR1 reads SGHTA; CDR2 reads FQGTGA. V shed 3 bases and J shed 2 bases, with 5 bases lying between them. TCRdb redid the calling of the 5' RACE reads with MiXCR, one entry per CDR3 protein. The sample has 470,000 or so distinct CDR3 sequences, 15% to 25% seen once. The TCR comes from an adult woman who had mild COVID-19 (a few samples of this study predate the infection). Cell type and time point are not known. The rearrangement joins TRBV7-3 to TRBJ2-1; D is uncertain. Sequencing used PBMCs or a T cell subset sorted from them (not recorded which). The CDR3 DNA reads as TGTGCCAGCAGCTTGGACCCCTACAATGAGCAGTTCTTC. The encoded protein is CASSLDPYNEQFF.